One sample yielded the 32 T cell receptor beta chains listed below, sequenced in a study of blood T cell repertoires in COVID-19. Clones were read by immunoSEQ multiplex PCR, and TCRdb kept only the in-frame ones, dropping some. The sample has over 100,000 clones; roughly 85% are singletons. Input material: peripheral blood. Every receptor here comes from a woman aged 55-75 years with acute or convalescent COVID-19.

V gene TRBV19 combines with J gene TRBJ2-7; D is possibly TRBD2 (6 bases). With 0 bases removed from V and 2 bases from J, the gap between germline ends came to 11 bases. Germline V lookup: CDR1 LNHDA, CDR2 SQIVND (reference sequence). The CDR3 has 15 amino acids. The CDR3 coding sequence is TGTGCCAGTAGTATAGACCGGGACTTAGCCTACGAGCAGTACTTC. It codes for CASSIDRDLAYEQYF. Full variable domain (rest looked up from reference TRBV19 and TRBJ2-7): DGGITQSPKYLFRKEGQNVTLSCEQNLNHDAMYWYRQDPGQGLRLIYYSQIVNDFQKGDIAEGYSVSREKKESFPLTVTSAQKNPTAFYLCASSIDRDLAYEQYFGPGTRLTVT.

The chain recombines TRBV7-9 with TRBJ2-1; TRBD2 aligns across 9 bases. The CDR3 is 15 residues long. Looked up from germline, CDR1 is SEHNR and CDR2 is FQNEAQ (reference sequence). Losses at the gene ends were 4 bases for V and 10 bases for J; bases not matched to a gene: 11. The CDR3 here is CASSSKSGGFGEQFF. The CDR3 bases are TGTGCCAGCAGCTCAAAAAGCGGGGGGTTTGGGGAGCAGTTCTTC.

This clone appeared a few times. V usage is TRBV5-1 and J usage is TRBJ1-1; D is perhaps TRBD1 (5 bases). The CDR3 length is 14 residues. Germline CDR1 SGHRS, CDR2 YFSETQ. V dropped 1 base and J dropped 1 base, with 8 bases sitting between them. The CDR3 region has the DNA TGCGCCAGCAGCTTGAGACAGCCGAACACTGAAGCTTTCTTT. Its protein product is CASSLRQPNTEAFF.

This clone showed up just a few times. This chain uses TRBV2 with TRBJ1-2, with D possibly TRBD1 on 5 matching bases. The V end lost 4 bases, the J end lost 8 bases, and 11 bases lay between the germline ends. CDR1 and CDR2 from the germline V gene are SNHLY and FYNNEI. This CDR3 has 12 residues. This chain's CDR3 is CASSGGTSGYTF. DNA of the CDR3: TGTGCCAGCAGTGGCGGGACTAGCGGCTACACCTTC.

The chain joins TRBV10-3 to TRBJ2-5; 7 bases are a match to TRBD2. Germline V gene sequence: CDR1 ENHRY, CDR2 SYGVKD. Trimming at V came to 0 bases and at J to 5 bases, leaving 3 bases not matched to a gene. The CDR3 is 14 residues long. This CDR3 reads CAISESAGVETQYF. The DNA of the CDR3 is TGTGCCATCAGTGAGTCGGCGGGGGTGGAGACCCAGTACTTC.

V and J are TRBV7-6 and TRBJ2-1, with 14 nucleotides matching TRBD2. Germline CDR1 is SGHVS and CDR2 is FNYEAQ. The CDR3 sequence is 19 residues long. J lost 4 bases, V lost 5 bases, and 13 bases had no gene match. CDR3 DNA sequence: TGTGCCAGCAGCCACGGGACTAGCGGGAGCGGGGGTGCTTACAATGAGCAGTTCTTC. Amino acids: CASSHGTSGSGGAYNEQFF. The whole variable domain, filled in from reference TRBV7-6 and TRBJ2-1, reads GAGVSQSPRYKVTKRGQDVALRCDPISGHVSLYWYRQALGQGPEFLTYFNYEAQQDKSGLPNDRFSAERPEGSISTLTIQRTEQRDSAMYRCASSHGTSGSGGAYNEQFFGPGTRLTVL.

The chain has TRBV6-1 and TRBJ2-2, with D tentatively TRBD2 (5 bases). The germline V gene encodes CDR1 MNHNS and CDR2 SASEGT. The CDR3 consists of 15 residues. The V and J ends lost 2 bases and 0 bases respectively, with 7 bases between them. The CDR3 spells CASSEFSANTGELFF. The CDR3 coding sequence is TGTGCCAGCAGTGAATTTAGCGCGAACACCGGGGAGCTGTTTTTT.

This chain connects TRBV2 to TRBJ2-1, with TRBD1 matching 8 bases. Germline trimming cut 7 bases from V and 5 bases from J; bases unmatched to any gene: 10. Germline lookup yields CDR1 SNHLY and CDR2 FYNNEI. The CDR3 totals 15 residues. The CDR3 loop is CASTSVRGRHNEQFF. Written as DNA, the CDR3 is TGTGCCAGCACTTCTGTCAGGGGGCGTCACAATGAGCAGTTCTTC.

As regards this clone: At the DNA level, this CDR3 is encoded by other sequences in the same sample as well. The chain links TRBV30 to TRBJ1-3, with D maybe TRBD1 (5 bases). Trimming took 3 bases from V and 3 from J, leaving 9 bases between them. This CDR3 contains 13 residues. Germline V gives CDR1 GTSNPN, CDR2 SVGIG (reference sequence). In DNA, the CDR3 is TGTGCCTGGAGCGTGGACATTGGAAACACCATATATTTT. Its translation: CAWSVDIGNTIYF.

The chain couples TRBV11-2 to TRBJ2-1; D is possibly TRBD2 (6 bases). The CDR3 sequence is 15 residues long. CDR1 SGHAT and CDR2 FQNNGV come from the germline V gene. V was shortened by 5 bases and J by 5 bases, with 16 bases between the two germline ends. CDR3 protein: CASSLGLRTHNEQFF. The CDR3 bases are TGTGCCAGCAGCCTGGGACTCCGGACCCACAATGAGCAGTTCTTC. Variable domain in full (rest from reference TRBV11-2 and TRBJ2-1): EAGVAQSPRYKIIEKRQSVAFWCNPISGHATLYWYQQILGQGPKLLIQFQNNGVVDDSQLPKDRFSAERLKGVDSTLKIQPAKLEDSAVYLCASSLGLRTHNEQFFGPGTRLTVL.

The chain joins TRBV19 to TRBJ1-2; 8 bases match TRBD1. Looked up from germline, CDR1 is LNHDA and CDR2 is SQIVND (reference sequence). The CDR3 is 14 amino acids. The junction had 7 bases not matched to a gene; V was cut back by 9 bases and J by 1 base. CDR3 DNA sequence: TGTGCCAGCAGAGGACAGGGAGGTAACTATGGCTACACCTTC. It encodes CASRGQGGNYGYTF.

V is TRBV7-3 and J is TRBJ1-1; unclear D gene. V was shortened by 4 bases and J by 10 bases, with 22 bases between the two germline ends. The CDR3 length is 15 residues. Per germline, CDR1 SGHTA and CDR2 FQGTGA. The chain's CDR3 is CASSSFLGQVRVAFF. CDR3 DNA sequence: TGTGCCAGCAGCTCGTTCCTAGGGCAGGTGAGGGTAGCTTTCTTT.

The chain couples TRBV29-1 to TRBJ1-2; TRBD1 matches at 8 bases. The CDR3 sequence is 12 residues long. V lost 4 bases, J lost 5 bases, and 3 bases stayed unmatched. The germline V gene has CDR1 SQVTM and CDR2 ANQGSEA. CDR3 DNA: TGCAGCGTTGGGACAGGGTCTTATGGCTACACCTTC. Translating it yields CSVGTGSYGYTF.

The V gene is TRBV25-1, the J gene TRBJ2-1, with D perhaps matching TRBD1 (6 bases). Germline CDR1 reads MGHDK; CDR2 reads SYGVNS. Trimming removed 7 bases from V and 2 bases from J, with 15 bases in between. CDR3 length: 15 amino acids. This CDR3 is CASTPRGSPYNEQFF. The CDR3, as DNA: TGTGCCAGCACCCCTAGGGGGAGCCCCTACAATGAGCAGTTCTTC. The whole variable domain, filled in from reference TRBV25-1 and TRBJ2-1, reads EADIYQTPRYLVIGTGKKITLECSQTMGHDKMYWYQQDPGMELHLIHYSYGVNSTEKGDLSSESTVSRIRTEHFPLTLESARPSHTSQYLCASTPRGSPYNEQFFGPGTRLTVL.

J is TRBJ2-5 and V is TRBV6-5; 8 nucleotides line up with TRBD2. The CDR3 loop spans 15 amino acids. Germline V gene data show CDR1 as MNHEY and CDR2 as SVGAGI. V shed 6 bases, J shed 4 bases, and the junction held 10 bases outside the gene matches. The CDR3 here is CASRSGRGMGETQYF. CDR3 DNA sequence: TGTGCCAGCAGGTCCGGGAGGGGAATGGGAGAGACCCAGTACTTC.

The J gene is TRBJ2-7, the V gene TRBV2; 9 positions match TRBD2. J lost 5 bases, V lost 8 bases, and 7 bases had no gene match. Looked up from germline, CDR1 is SNHLY and CDR2 is FYNNEI. The CDR3 is 13 residues long. This CDR3 is CASEAGTSNEQYF. CDR3 coding DNA: TGTGCCAGCGAAGCCGGGACTAGCAACGAGCAGTACTTC. Supplemented by reference TRBV2 and TRBJ2-7, the full variable domain reads EPEVTQTPSHQVTQMGQEVILRCVPISNHLYFYWYRQILGQKVEFLVSFYNNEISEKSEIFDDQFSVERPDGSNFTLKIRSTKLEDSAMYFCASEAGTSNEQYFGPGTRLTVT.

The rearrangement joins TRBV5-6 to TRBJ1-2; TRBD1 aligns across 9 bases. CDR3 length: 14 residues. The V gene end was trimmed by 3 bases and the J gene end by 3 bases; junction bases not matched to a gene: 3. Germline CDR1 reads SGHDT; CDR2 reads YYEEEE. CDR3 DNA: TGTGCCAGCAGCTCAAGGGACAGGGACTATGGCTACACCTTC. Translation: CASSSRDRDYGYTF.

This clone was found once. The chain uses TRBV5-1 and TRBJ2-2; 9 bases match TRBD1. The CDR3 length is 18 residues. Germline lookup yields CDR1 SGHRS and CDR2 YFSETQ. V lost 4 bases, J lost 0 bases, and 10 bases stayed unmatched. The CDR3 loop is CASSKKRGQGTNTGELFF. CDR3 nucleotides: TGCGCCAGCAGCAAAAAACGCGGACAGGGGACGAACACCGGGGAGCTGTTTTTT.

The V call is TRBV19, the J call TRBJ2-5; tentative D call: TRBD1 (6 bases). The CDR3 consists of 14 residues. With 4 bases removed from V and 5 bases from J, the gap between germline ends came to 14 bases. The V gene's germline CDR1 is LNHDA and CDR2 SQIVND (reference sequence). CDR3 coding DNA: TGTGCCAGTAGTACAACAGGGCCTCGGGAGACCCAGTACTTC. This gives the protein CASSTTGPRETQYF.

Remarks on this clone: One end of the junction is discordant with germline, which a read error may explain. J is TRBJ1-1 and V is TRBV6-6; D is unresolved. The CDR3 is made up of 13 amino acids. CDR1 is MNHNY and CDR2 is SVGAGI in the germline V gene (reference sequence). CDR3 in amino acids: CASRWTGNSEAFF. The CDR3 DNA is TGTGCCAGCAGGTGGACGGGGAACTCTGAAGCTTTCTTT.

This clone appeared a few times. This chain links TRBV6-8 with TRBJ1-4; TRBD1 might be the D (6 bases). V dropped 4 bases and J dropped 8 bases, with 14 bases sitting between them. This CDR3 has 14 amino acids. CDR1 is MNHGY, CDR2 SAAAGT, per germline. CDR3 DNA: TGTGCCAGCAGTTCCGGGGGGCGTGGAGAAAAACTGTTTTTT. Its protein product is CASSSGGRGEKLFF.

V gene TRBV5-1 combines with J gene TRBJ1-1, with D unclear. The CDR3 has 17 amino acids. The germline V gene encodes CDR1 SGHRS and CDR2 YFSETQ. Trimming removed 5 bases from V and 2 bases from J, with 22 bases in between. CDR3 sequence: CASREISGLLSNTEAFF. The CDR3 region has the DNA TGCGCCAGCAGGGAGATTAGCGGTTTGCTTTCAAACACTGAAGCTTTCTTT. Using reference TRBV5-1 and TRBJ1-1 for the parts outside the CDR3, the full variable domain is KAGVTQTPRYLIKTRGQQVTLSCSPISGHRSVSWYQQTPGQGLQFLFEYFSETQRNKGNFPGRFSGRQFSNSRSEMNVSTLELGDSALYLCASREISGLLSNTEAFFGQGTRLTVV.

The gene calls are TRBV2 and TRBJ1-5, with 7 bases aligning to TRBD1. From germline, CDR1 is SNHLY and CDR2 FYNNEI. The CDR3 runs to 16 residues. V was clipped by 6 bases and J by 1 base; unmatched bases: 9. In nucleotides, the CDR3 is TGTGCCAGCAGGGGACGACAGGGTGCGAGCAATCAGCCCCAGCATTTT. This codes for CASRGRQGASNQPQHF. Full variable domain (outside the CDR3, taken from reference TRBV2 and TRBJ1-5): EPEVTQTPSHQVTQMGQEVILRCVPISNHLYFYWYRQILGQKVEFLVSFYNNEISEKSEIFDDQFSVERPDGSNFTLKIRSTKLEDSAMYFCASRGRQGASNQPQHFGDGTRLSIL.

The V gene is TRBV20-1, the J gene TRBJ2-1; D is possibly TRBD2 (5 bases). Germline assignment: CDR1 DFQATT and CDR2 SNEGSKA (reference sequence). This CDR3 spans 11 amino acids. The germline V and J ends were trimmed by 1 base and 10 bases, with 8 bases remaining between them. The CDR3 loop reads CSARAGEEQFF. The CDR3 DNA follows: TGCAGTGCTAGAGCCGGGGAGGAGCAGTTCTTC.

The chain recombines TRBV7-2 with TRBJ2-1, with 10 bases aligning to TRBD2. The CDR3 contains 14 residues. The germline V gene encodes CDR1 SGHTA and CDR2 FQGNSA. V shed 0 bases and J 8 bases; nucleotides not matched to a gene: 1. The DNA for the CDR3 is TGTGCCAGCAGCTTAGCTAGCGGGAGGTATGAGCAGTTCTTC. Translation gives CASSLASGRYEQFF.

The chain recombines TRBV9 with TRBJ2-2; D possibly corresponds to TRBD2 (5 bases). The CDR3 sequence is 15 residues long. Trimming pared 0 bases from V and 6 bases from J, leaving 12 bases between. Germline V lookup: CDR1 SGDLS, CDR2 YYNGEE. CDR3 coding DNA: TGTGCCAGCAGCGTAGGGCTAGCCAACTCCGGGGAGCTGTTTTTT. This gives the protein CASSVGLANSGELFF. The full variable domain, with the rest looked up from reference TRBV9 and TRBJ2-2, is DSGVTQTPKHLITATGQRVTLRCSPRSGDLSVYWYQQSLDQGLQFLIQYYNGEERAKGNILERFSAQQFPDLHSELNLSSLELGDSALYFCASSVGLANSGELFFGEGSRLTVL.

The chain joins TRBV14 to TRBJ2-1; 7 bases match TRBD1. The CDR3 contains 13 residues. V lost 4 bases, J lost 5 bases, and 2 bases stayed unmatched. The germline V gene has CDR1 SGHDN and CDR2 FVKESK. The DNA for the CDR3 is TGTGCCAGCAGCCCGGGACAGAACAATGAGCAGTTCTTC. This codes for CASSPGQNNEQFF.

The chain couples TRBV19 to TRBJ2-3, with 10 positions matching TRBD2. The CDR3 covers 17 residues. V shed 3 bases and J 1 base; nucleotides not matched to a gene: 7. Germline loops: CDR1 LNHDA, CDR2 SQIVND (reference sequence). CDR3 sequence: CASSIFSTSGGTDTQYF. The CDR3, as DNA: TGTGCCAGTAGTATCTTTTCCACTAGCGGGGGCACAGATACGCAGTATTTT.

This chain links TRBV28 with TRBJ2-1, with 15 bases that match TRBD2. In germline, CDR1 is MDHEN, CDR2 SYDVKM. Trimming cost V 5 bases and J 7 bases; bases outside gene matches: 6. The CDR3 runs 16 residues. The CDR3 DNA reads as TGTGCCAGCAGTCCGCGGACTAGCGGGGGGGCGAATGAGCAGTTCTTC. Protein sequence: CASSPRTSGGANEQFF.

This clone was observed a few times. The chain is built from TRBV6-5 and TRBJ1-1; tentative D call: TRBD1 (6 bases). Germline values: CDR1 MNHEY, CDR2 SVGAGI. The CDR3 is made up of 15 amino acids. Trimming removed 3 bases from V and 1 base from J, with 12 bases in between. The CDR3 DNA reads as TGTGCCAGCAGTTATGCCGGGACACAGAACACTGAAGCTTTCTTT. Translated: CASSYAGTQNTEAFF.

Written as DNA, the CDR3 is TGTGCCAGCAGCTCTGGGCCCTACGGGACCCAGTACTTC. Translating it yields CASSSGPYGTQYF. The chain joins TRBV11-2 to TRBJ2-5; D remains unclear. The germline V gene encodes CDR1 SGHAT and CDR2 FQNNGV. CDR3 size: 13 residues. The V gene lost 4 bases and the J gene lost 7 bases, with 13 bases spanning the gap.

This chain links TRBV15 with TRBJ1-3, with D possibly matching TRBD1 (5 bases). V was cut by 4 bases and J by 3 bases, with 10 bases left in between. Germline lookup yields CDR1 LNHNV and CDR2 YYDKDF (reference sequence). The CDR3 is made up of 14 amino acids. The CDR3, as DNA: TGTGCCACCAGCATCGGGGGGAATGGAAACACCATATATTTT. Protein product: CATSIGGNGNTIYF.